This T cell receptor beta chain was recovered during a study of shared clonotypes between healthy human individuals. The table came from immunoSEQ multiplex PCR; TCRdb's copy has only in-frame clones and leaves some out. The sample shows about 1.5 million clones, roughly 98% of them seen only once. V dropped 0 bases and J dropped 3 bases, with 15 bases sitting between them. The CDR3 runs to 17 residues. Looked up from germline, CDR1 is MNHNS and CDR2 is SASEGT. Negatively enriched CD4+ T cells were divided by CD45RA into naive and memory. This TCR was sampled from a man younger than 45 in good health. The rearrangement links TRBV6-1 to TRBJ2-1, with D possibly matching TRBD1 (6 bases). The sequencing input was naive CD4+ T cells sorted from blood. The subset was: CD45RA+ positively selected. The CDR3 is CASSEAKGTFRYNEQFF. The CDR3, as DNA: TGTGCCAGCAGTGAAGCAAAAGGGACATTTCGCTACAATGAGCAGTTCTTC.